A single sample gave rise to the 23 T cell receptor beta chains below, sequenced in a study of graft-versus-host responses after intestinal transplantation. Clones were sequenced by immunoSEQ multiplex PCR, and TCRdb holds only the in-frame ones, with some missing. The sample lists 90,000 to 130,000 clones; around nine tenths were seen once. Their cognate antigens are unknown. The starting material was unstimulated CD4+ T cells sorted from spleen or lymph node cells, obtained before transplant. All receptors come from a human donor who was the organ donor for an intestinal transplant.

This chain joins TRBV5-1 and TRBJ1-1; 7 bases agree with TRBD1. The J segment lost 6 bases and the V segment lost 3 bases, leaving 8 bases of the junction unmatched. The CDR3 covers 14 residues. Germline-derived CDR1 and CDR2 are SGHRS and YFSETQ. The CDR3 nucleotides read TGCGCCAGCAGCTCGACAGGGAGTGGCGCTGAAGCTTTCTTT. It is translated as CASSSTGSGAEAFF.

The rearrangement joins TRBV6-5 to TRBJ2-1; no clear D. Per the germline V gene, CDR1 is MNHEY and CDR2 is SVGAGI. The CDR3 covers 15 residues. The V end lost 2 bases, the J end lost 0 bases, and 8 bases lay between the germline ends. The CDR3: CASSYGRSSYNEQFF. CDR3 DNA sequence: TGTGCCAGCAGTTACGGGCGGAGCTCCTACAATGAGCAGTTCTTC.

The genes are TRBV7-9 and TRBJ1-1; D is uncertain. Germline CDR1 SEHNR, CDR2 FQNEAQ (reference sequence). This CDR3 is 13 amino acids long. The V and J ends lost 1 base and 3 bases respectively, with 6 bases between them. CDR3 sequence reads: CASSLVMHTEAFF. DNA of the CDR3: TGTGCCAGCAGCTTAGTCATGCACACTGAAGCTTTCTTT.

V usage is TRBV28 and J usage is TRBJ2-5, with 8 positions matching TRBD2. The CDR3 loop spans 16 amino acids. Per germline, CDR1 MDHEN and CDR2 SYDVKM. V lost 5 bases and J lost 1; bases outside the gene matches: 9. Written as DNA, the CDR3 is TGTGCCAGCAGTCCGTGGACTAGCAGGGGCCAAGAGACCCAGTACTTC. It encodes CASSPWTSRGQETQYF. Complete variable domain (other parts from reference TRBV28 and TRBJ2-5): DVKVTQSSRYLVKRTGEKVFLECVQDMDHENMFWYRQDPGLGLRLIYFSYDVKMKEKGDIPEGYSVSREKKERFSLILESASTNQTSMYLCASSPWTSRGQETQYFGPGTRLLVL.

As concerns this clone: Other nucleotide sequences in the sample specify the same CDR3. The chain recombines TRBV7-6 with TRBJ2-3; possible D gene TRBD2, 6 bases. V was clipped by 10 bases and J by 6 bases, with 23 bases between them. Germline CDR1 is SGHVS and CDR2 is FNYEAQ. The CDR3 extends over 15 amino acids. CDR3 region: CATRLGGFKGDTQYF. The CDR3 nucleotides read TGTGCCACACGGCTTGGGGGGTTTAAGGGGGATACGCAGTATTTT.

The rearrangement links TRBV10-3 to TRBJ1-1, with D unresolved. CDR1 is ENHRY, CDR2 SYGVKD, per germline. The V end lost 4 bases, the J end lost 4 bases, and 16 bases lay between the germline ends. This CDR3 is built from 15 residues. Here the CDR3 reads CAISGVGTTATEAFF. In DNA form, the CDR3 reads TGTGCCATCAGTGGGGTCGGTACCACAGCCACTGAAGCTTTCTTT.

This clone came up a few times. The rearrangement uses TRBV10-3 and TRBJ2-1, with 13 bases fitting TRBD2. The CDR3 is made up of 16 amino acids. Germline V lookup: CDR1 ENHRY, CDR2 SYGVKD. V lost 0 bases and J lost 7; bases outside the gene matches: 3. CDR3 DNA sequence: TGTGCCATCAGTGAGTCGACTAGCGGGAGGAAAAATGAGCAGTTCTTC. Its protein is CAISESTSGRKNEQFF.

The chain employs TRBV5-1 and TRBJ2-3; 8 bases line up with TRBD2. Germline V gene data show CDR1 as SGHRS and CDR2 as YFSETQ. Trimming removed 2 bases from V and 3 bases from J; junction bases left unmatched: 2. The CDR3 is made up of 14 amino acids. The CDR3 is CASSFGRGTDTQYF. As DNA, the CDR3 is TGCGCCAGCAGCTTCGGGAGGGGGACAGATACGCAGTATTTT.

This clone showed up just once. V is TRBV11-2 and J is TRBJ2-7; D is ambiguous. This CDR3 spans 14 amino acids. Germline assignment: CDR1 SGHAT and CDR2 FQNNGV. V was pared by 1 base and J by 1 base, with 8 bases between. The DNA of the CDR3 is TGTGCCAGCAGCTTAGTCCTGGGATCCTACGAGCAGTACTTC. This translates into CASSLVLGSYEQYF.

V usage is TRBV6-6 and J usage is TRBJ2-1, with 10 bases that match TRBD1. V shed 0 bases and J 8 bases; nucleotides not matched to a gene: 4. CDR3 length equals 15 residues. The germline CDR1 and CDR2 sequences are MNHNY and SVGAGI (reference sequence). In DNA, the CDR3 is TGTGCCAGCAGTTACTCGCGGGACAGGGGTGATGAGCAGTTCTTC. The encoded protein is CASSYSRDRGDEQFF.

This chain connects TRBV29-1 to TRBJ2-5; D tentatively reads TRBD1 or TRBD2 (5 bases each). The germline V gene encodes CDR1 SQVTM and CDR2 ANQGSEA. Trimming cost V 8 bases and J 1 base, with 14 bases left between them. The CDR3 contains 13 residues. The CDR3 loop reads CSTPGRGQETQYF. DNA for the CDR3: TGCAGCACACCGGGACGCGGCCAAGAGACCCAGTACTTC.

V and J are TRBV19 and TRBJ1-5, with unresolved D. V lost 2 bases to trimming and J lost 5 bases, with 13 bases between them. Germline lookup yields CDR1 LNHDA and CDR2 SQIVND (reference sequence). The CDR3 runs 15 residues. CDR3 protein: CASSIILPGHQPQHF. The CDR3, as DNA: TGTGCCAGTAGTATAATCCTCCCGGGCCATCAGCCCCAGCATTTT.

The chain has TRBV27 and TRBJ1-5, with no clear D. CDR3 length: 12 residues. V was trimmed by 6 bases and J by 8 bases, leaving 11 bases between them. The germline V gene has CDR1 MNHEY and CDR2 SMNVEV (reference sequence). This chain's CDR3 is CASSPNGEPQHF. The CDR3 nucleotides read TGTGCCAGCAGCCCGAATGGGGAGCCCCAGCATTTT.

The J gene is TRBJ2-7, the V gene TRBV30; perhaps D is TRBD1 or TRBD2 (5 bases each). The ends were cut back, 3 bases at V and 4 bases at J, with 16 bases in the middle. CDR1 GTSNPN and CDR2 SVGIG come from the germline V gene (reference sequence). The CDR3 contains 14 residues. Here the CDR3 DNA reads TGTGCCTGGAGCCGCTCGGGACCTCATTACGAGCAGTACTTC. This codes for CAWSRSGPHYEQYF.

As concerns this clone: Other DNA sequences in the same sample also yield this CDR3. The chain is built from TRBV4-2 and TRBJ1-2; 9 nucleotides align to TRBD1. The trim removed 0 bases at V and 4 bases at J, leaving 0 bases unmatched. The CDR3 runs to 14 residues. Germline lookup yields CDR1 LGHNA and CDR2 YNFKEQ. The chain's CDR3 is CASSQETGGYGYTF. For the CDR3, the DNA is TGTGCCAGCAGCCAAGAGACAGGGGGCTATGGCTACACCTTC.

The rearrangement joins TRBV5-4 to TRBJ2-5, with D possibly being TRBD1 or TRBD2 (5 bases each). The tail of the sequence fits TRBJ2-7 better, so the J call may be wrong. This CDR3 has 15 amino acids. The germline V gene has CDR1 SGHNT and CDR2 YYREEE (reference sequence). The DNA of the CDR3 is TGTGCCAGCAGCGCAGGGACCCTCAACTCCTACGAGCAGTACTTC. Its protein is CASSAGTLNSYEQYF.

The chain recombines TRBV6-6 with TRBJ1-1, with unresolved D. CDR1 MNHNY and CDR2 SVGAGI come from the germline V gene (reference sequence). V lost 8 bases, J lost 4 bases, and 14 bases lay in between. The CDR3 is made up of 13 amino acids. This chain's CDR3 is CASAPAGSTEAFF. The CDR3 nucleotides read TGTGCCAGCGCACCGGCCGGGAGCACTGAAGCTTTCTTT.

The chain links TRBV7-9 to TRBJ2-1, with D possibly being TRBD1 (7 bases). Germline V gene sequence: CDR1 SEHNR, CDR2 FQNEAQ (reference sequence). Deletions cut 2 bases from V and 4 bases from J, with 12 bases between. The CDR3 loop spans 15 amino acids. The CDR3: CASSLRGTVYNEQFF. The CDR3 DNA follows: TGTGCCAGCAGCTTACGGGGGACAGTTTACAATGAGCAGTTCTTC. Supplemented by reference TRBV7-9 and TRBJ2-1, the full variable domain reads DTGVSQNPRHKITKRGQNVTFRCDPISEHNRLYWYRQTLGQGPEFLTYFQNEAQLEKSRLLSDRFSAERPKGSFSTLEIQRTEQGDSAMYLCASSLRGTVYNEQFFGPGTRLTVL.

The chain links TRBV5-4 to TRBJ2-2; D is uncertain. V was clipped by 1 base and J by 4 bases, with 11 bases between them. CDR3 size: 15 residues. Germline assignment: CDR1 SGHNT and CDR2 YYREEE (reference sequence). CDR3 sequence (DNA): TGTGCCAGCAGCTTGAAAGGTTCAGCCACCGGGGAGCTGTTTTTT. The encoded protein is CASSLKGSATGELFF.

This clone was seen a single time. The V and J genes are TRBV4-2 and TRBJ2-1, with TRBD2 as a possible D gene (5 bases). The CDR3 extends over 15 amino acids. In germline, CDR1 is LGHNA, CDR2 YNFKEQ. With 0 bases removed from V and 0 bases from J, the gap between germline ends came to 6 bases. CDR3 loop: CASSQEAVSYNEQFF. The CDR3, as DNA: TGTGCCAGCAGCCAAGAAGCGGTCTCCTACAATGAGCAGTTCTTC.

This clone showed up just a few times. The genes are TRBV6-1 and TRBJ1-3; no reliable D call. CDR1 is MNHNS and CDR2 is SASEGT in the germline V gene. V gave up 3 bases and J gave up 0 bases, with 9 bases separating them. The CDR3 runs to 15 residues. CDR3 nucleotide sequence: TGTGCCAGCAGTGAGAACGGGATCTCTGGAAACACCATATATTTT. Protein product: CASSENGISGNTIYF.

The gene calls are TRBV5-4 and TRBJ2-1, with 7 bases matching TRBD2. V lost 1 base and J lost 2; bases outside the gene matches: 9. Germline loops: CDR1 SGHNT, CDR2 YYREEE (reference sequence). This CDR3 region has 17 residues. Here the CDR3 reads CASSLYPTSLTYNEQFF. CDR3 coding DNA: TGTGCCAGCAGCTTGTACCCGACTAGCCTTACCTACAATGAGCAGTTCTTC.

The chain uses TRBV29-1 and TRBJ1-1; D not resolved. Germline V gene lookup returns CDR1 SQVTM and CDR2 ANQGSEA. Trimming left V 6 bases short and J 5 bases short, with 10 bases between. The CDR3 has 11 amino acids. CDR3 protein: CSVALKTEAFF. CDR3 DNA: TGCAGCGTCGCCCTTAAGACTGAAGCTTTCTTT.